These 3 T cell receptor beta chains came from one sample sequenced in a study of blood T cell repertoires in COVID-19. Assay used: immunoSEQ multiplex PCR; TCRdb lists only in-frame clones, some missing. The data contain 150,000 or so clones, approximately 82% of them seen just once; the ten biggest clones take up approximately 4%. Sequenced material: PBMCs or T cells enriched from blood (not recorded which). All receptors derive from a woman between 50 and 59 years old in a cohort exposed to, infected with or recovered from COVID-19 (not recorded which).

This clone appeared a few times. The V gene is TRBV18, the J gene TRBJ2-7; 7 bases align to TRBD1. Germline values: CDR1 KGHSH, CDR2 LQKENI. Trimming cost V 4 bases and J 2 bases; bases outside gene matches: 11. The CDR3 has 16 residues. The CDR3 here is CASSRNRDRGPYEQYF. CDR3 nucleotide sequence: TGTGCCAGCTCACGTAACCGGGACAGAGGTCCCTACGAGCAGTACTTC.

This clone was seen a few times. The chain recombines TRBV5-1 with TRBJ1-6; D unresolved. The CDR3 spans 15 residues. V shed 0 bases and J shed 7 bases, with 11 bases lying between them. The germline V gene encodes CDR1 SGHRS and CDR2 YFSETQ. The CDR3 spells CASSLEASENSPLHF. In DNA, the CDR3 is TGCGCCAGCAGCTTGGAAGCGTCGGAAAATTCACCCCTCCACTTT.

CDR3 sequence (DNA): TGTGCCAGCAGCGCCGCCGGGACTAGCGGGAGGACAAATGAGCAGTTCTTC. Residues: CASSAAGTSGRTNEQFF. The chain couples TRBV5-4 to TRBJ2-1; 15 positions match TRBD2. CDR3 size: 17 residues. The V gene end was trimmed by 4 bases and the J gene end by 7 bases; junction bases not matched to a gene: 9. Germline lookup yields CDR1 SGHNT and CDR2 YYREEE (reference sequence).